The next 28 T cell receptor beta chains were all read from a single sample in a study of CD4 T cells in relation to SARS-CoV-2 and coronaviruses (dated by TCRdb to 2020 to 2023). The library was prepared using the immunoSEQ multiplex PCR assay. TCRdb's version of the immuneACCESS table is confined to in-frame rearrangements and falls short of the full clone set. An unresolved V gene accounts for under half of the shortfall where checked; the remainder is of unknown origin. The sample profile shows about 18,000 clones; 78% of them were found once. About 20% of the sample lies in the top ten. These receptors' antigens are unknown. CD4+ T cells from unexposed donors were collected before the COVID-19 pandemic (2011-2018). The EasySep CD4+ T cell isolation kit was used to isolate CD4+ T cells once the cultures had run for about 10 days. The material sequenced was CD4+ T cells from PBMCs, cultured in vitro. The source of these receptors is a human donor in good health.

The chain carries TRBV18 and TRBJ2-1; the match to TRBD2 covers 8 bases. Germline V gene sequence: CDR1 KGHSH, CDR2 LQKENI. V trimming: 1 base; J trimming: 8 bases; junction bases outside the gene matches: 10. The CDR3 totals 16 residues. DNA of the CDR3: TGTGCCAGCTCACCACGTTTGCGGGAGGTAAGGGATGAGCAGTTCTTC. Protein product: CASSPRLREVRDEQFF.

This clone was observed a single time. The chain carries TRBV5-4 and TRBJ2-7; D may match TRBD1 or TRBD2 (5 bases each). The ends were cut back, 0 bases at V and 0 bases at J, with 13 bases in the middle. This CDR3 spans 16 amino acids. Germline CDR1 and CDR2: SGHNT and YYREEE (reference sequence). CDR3 nucleotide sequence: TGTGCCAGCAGCTTGGGACAGACTATTAGCTCCTACGAGCAGTACTTC. It specifies CASSLGQTISSYEQYF.

The chain employs TRBV15 and TRBJ2-1; possibly TRBD2 for D (5 bases). The CDR3 runs 13 residues. Germline V gives CDR1 LNHNV, CDR2 YYDKDF (reference sequence). The V gene lost 5 bases and the J gene lost 2 bases, with 7 bases spanning the gap. For the CDR3, the DNA is TGTGCCACCAGCGTCGGGACCTACAATGAGCAGTTCTTC. Protein product: CATSVGTYNEQFF.

In its sample, this clone was seen a few times. The chain combines TRBV19 with TRBJ1-3; D remains unclear. Trimming shortened V by 3 bases and J by 0 bases, and 3 bases separated the two germline ends. From germline, CDR1 is LNHDA and CDR2 SQIVND (reference sequence). This CDR3 comprises 13 residues. CDR3 protein: CASSMSSGNTIYF. The CDR3 DNA is TGTGCCAGTAGTATGTCCTCTGGAAACACCATATATTTT.

The chain couples TRBV27 to TRBJ2-5; D not resolved. The germline V gene encodes CDR1 MNHEY and CDR2 SMNVEV (reference sequence). With 5 bases removed from V and 5 bases from J, the gap between germline ends came to 15 bases. This CDR3 spans 14 amino acids. In DNA, the CDR3 is TGTGCCAGCAGTCCGAGGACGGCCGGGGAGACCCAGTACTTC. Translating it yields CASSPRTAGETQYF.

V gene TRBV7-3 combines with J gene TRBJ2-1; a possible D gene is TRBD1 (6 bases). Germline V CDR1 and CDR2: SGHTA, FQGTGA. V lost 5 bases to trimming and J lost 3 bases, with 11 bases between them. The CDR3 is made up of 14 amino acids. CDR3 nucleotide sequence: TGTGCCAGCAGCCCTACAGGGTTCTACAATGAGCAGTTCTTC. Translated: CASSPTGFYNEQFF.

This clone was picked up a small number of times. The chain couples TRBV11-2 to TRBJ1-3, with D unclear. CDR1 and CDR2 from the germline V gene are SGHAT and FQNNGV. Trimming left V 4 bases short and J 7 bases short, with 8 bases between. This CDR3 contains 12 residues. CDR3 nucleotides: TGTGCCAGCAGCTCGGAAGGGAACACCATATATTTT. This codes for CASSSEGNTIYF.

The V and J genes are TRBV15 and TRBJ2-5; TRBD1 matches 7 bases. The CDR3 totals 15 residues. Germline V lookup: CDR1 LNHNV, CDR2 YYDKDF (reference sequence). J gave up 0 bases and V 2 bases, and 3 bases lay outside the gene matches. The CDR3 coding sequence is TGTGCCACCAGCAGAAAGACAGGGCACCAAGAGACCCAGTACTTC. Translating gives CATSRKTGHQETQYF.

V usage is TRBV25-1 and J usage is TRBJ1-5; no clear D. CDR1 and CDR2 (germline): MGHDK, SYGVNS. This CDR3 region has 13 residues. V dropped 6 bases and J dropped 0 bases, with 6 bases sitting between them. CDR3 amino acids: CASRQYSNQPQHF. CDR3 DNA sequence: TGTGCCAGCAGACAGTATAGCAATCAGCCCCAGCATTTT. Based on the CDR3 plus reference TRBV25-1 and TRBJ1-5, the full variable domain is EADIYQTPRYLVIGTGKKITLECSQTMGHDKMYWYQQDPGMELHLIHYSYGVNSTEKGDLSSESTVSRIRTEHFPLTLESARPSHTSQYLCASRQYSNQPQHFGDGTRLSIL.

CDR3 sequence (DNA): TGTGCCAGCAGCTTAGTACTCTCGACTCCAGGAGGAGAGACCCAGTACTTC. Its translation is CASSLVLSTPGGETQYF. V usage is TRBV7-8 and J usage is TRBJ2-5, with D possibly TRBD2 on 5 matching bases. Trimming shortened V by 1 base and J by 4 bases, and 19 bases separated the two germline ends. The germline gives CDR1 SGHVS, CDR2 FQNEAQ. This CDR3 is 17 amino acids long. The full variable domain, rest sourced from reference TRBV7-8 and TRBJ2-5, is GAGVSQSPRYKVAKRGQDVALRCDPISGHVSLFWYQQALGQGPEFLTYFQNEAQLDKSGLPSDRFFAERPEGSVSTLKIQRTQQEDSAVYLCASSLVLSTPGGETQYFGPGTRLLVL.

V is TRBV30 and J is TRBJ2-7; TRBD1 might be the D (5 bases). Germline-derived CDR1 and CDR2 are GTSNPN and SVGIG (reference sequence). Trimming left V 3 bases short and J 1 base short, with 7 bases between. CDR3 size: 12 residues. The CDR3 sequence: CAWSRQSYEQYF. CDR3 coding DNA: TGTGCCTGGAGCCGACAGTCCTACGAGCAGTACTTC.

The sample holds one count of this clone. The chain recombines TRBV24-1 with TRBJ2-1; 7 nucleotides align to TRBD2. Trimming removed 5 bases from V and 3 bases from J; junction bases left unmatched: 15. The CDR3 sequence is 18 residues long. Germline V gene sequence: CDR1 KGHDR, CDR2 SFDVKD. CDR3 nucleotide sequence: TGTGCCACCAGTGTCTTCCCCTATACTAGCGCTGACTACAATGAGCAGTTCTTC. Residues: CATSVFPYTSADYNEQFF.

CDR3 amino acids: CASTRAGNEKLFF. CDR3 bases: TGTGCCAGCACCAGGGCGGGGAATGAAAAACTGTTTTTT. The J gene is TRBJ1-4, the V gene TRBV6-5; possibly TRBD1 for D (5 bases). V was cut by 7 bases and J by 5 bases, with 11 bases left in between. CDR1 is MNHEY, CDR2 SVGAGI, per germline. This CDR3 has 13 amino acids.

Comment on this clone: The junction departs from germline at one end; a sequencing error may be responsible. The rearrangement joins TRBV12-3 or TRBV12-4 to TRBJ2-4, with D perhaps TRBD2 (6 bases). The CDR3 runs to 12 residues. CDR3: CASSTGATSRNF. The CDR3 nucleotides are TGTGCCAGCAGTACCGGCGCGACTAGTAGGAACTTC.

The chain couples TRBV5-1 to TRBJ2-7, with TRBD1 matching 7 bases. Per the germline V gene, CDR1 is SGHRS and CDR2 is YFSETQ. CDR3 length: 14 amino acids. J was trimmed by 4 bases and V by 4 bases; bases with no gene match: 8. CDR3 region: CASSPALQGYEQYF. Here the CDR3 DNA reads TGCGCCAGCAGCCCGGCGTTACAGGGGTACGAGCAGTACTTC.

The CDR3, as DNA: TGCGCCAGCAGCCAAGAAGATAGCGGGACGAGGAGTGAGCAGTTCTTC. Translated: CASSQEDSGTRSEQFF. The chain combines TRBV4-1 with TRBJ2-1; 8 bases match TRBD2. This CDR3 comprises 16 residues. Germline trimming cut 0 bases from V and 9 bases from J; bases unmatched to any gene: 10. From germline, CDR1 is MGHRA and CDR2 YSYEKL.

This chain uses TRBV6-2 or TRBV6-3 with TRBJ2-1; possibly TRBD1 or TRBD2 for D (5 bases each). There are 16 residues in the CDR3. The V gene's germline CDR1 is MNHEY and CDR2 SVGEGT. Trimming left V 5 bases short and J 7 bases short, with 21 bases between. The CDR3 here is CASSDPGRSPTNEQFF. DNA of the CDR3: TGTGCCAGCAGTGACCCGGGACGGAGCCCTACAAATGAGCAGTTCTTC.

J is TRBJ2-6 and V is TRBV15; no clear D gene. The germline CDR1 and CDR2 sequences are LNHNV and YYDKDF (reference sequence). Trimming took off 5 bases at V and 0 bases at J, with 17 bases between the two ends. CDR3 length: 18 amino acids. CDR3 sequence: CATSEEIVELSGANVLTF. As DNA, the CDR3 is TGTGCCACCAGCGAAGAGATTGTAGAGCTCTCTGGGGCCAACGTCCTGACTTTC.

The chain has TRBV4-2 and TRBJ2-1; D unresolved. Germline lookup yields CDR1 LGHNA and CDR2 YNFKEQ. CDR3 length equals 17 residues. V was trimmed by 1 base and J by 0 bases, leaving 13 bases between them. CDR3 sequence: CASSQGSLTSSYNEQFF. The CDR3 bases are TGTGCCAGCAGCCAAGGTTCCCTTACAAGCTCCTACAATGAGCAGTTCTTC.

The chain carries TRBV5-1 and TRBJ1-5, with a tentative D call TRBD1 (5 bases). Trimming left V 4 bases short and J 4 bases short, with 9 bases between. The germline V gene encodes CDR1 SGHRS and CDR2 YFSETQ. This CDR3 spans 13 amino acids. The chain's CDR3 is CASSENRNQPQHF. DNA of the CDR3: TGCGCCAGCAGCGAGAACAGGAATCAGCCCCAGCATTTT.

J is TRBJ2-1 and V is TRBV13; 9 bases match TRBD2. Per germline, CDR1 PRHDT and CDR2 FYEKMQ (reference sequence). The CDR3 covers 15 residues. V gave up 5 bases and J gave up 7 bases; unmatched junction bases: 9. The CDR3 reads CASSGLAGAQNEQFF. In DNA, the CDR3 is TGTGCCAGCAGCGGATTAGCGGGAGCGCAAAATGAGCAGTTCTTC.

The chain has TRBV7-2 and TRBJ2-7, with D possibly matching TRBD2 (5 bases). With 5 bases removed from V and 6 bases from J, the gap between germline ends came to 14 bases. This CDR3 is built from 13 residues. The germline V gene encodes CDR1 SGHTA and CDR2 FQGNSA. The CDR3 region is CASSRMRASEQYF. Written as DNA, the CDR3 is TGTGCCAGCAGCCGCATGAGGGCAAGCGAGCAGTACTTC.

V is TRBV11-2 and J is TRBJ2-7, with D hard to call. The germline gives CDR1 SGHAT, CDR2 FQNNGV. Trimming removed 5 bases from V and 2 bases from J, with 10 bases in between. The CDR3 covers 13 residues. The CDR3 loop is CASSTVRTYEQYF. The CDR3 nucleotides are TGTGCCAGCAGCACCGTGAGAACCTACGAGCAGTACTTC. Full variable domain (outside the CDR3, taken from reference TRBV11-2 and TRBJ2-7): EAGVAQSPRYKIIEKRQSVAFWCNPISGHATLYWYQQILGQGPKLLIQFQNNGVVDDSQLPKDRFSAERLKGVDSTLKIQPAKLEDSAVYLCASSTVRTYEQYFGPGTRLTVT.

This clone was seen a handful of times. The rearrangement uses TRBV27 and TRBJ1-5; TRBD1 matches 8 bases. The CDR3 consists of 18 residues. V was clipped by 6 bases and J by 2 bases; unmatched bases: 15. Germline V CDR1 and CDR2: MNHEY, SMNVEV (reference sequence). The CDR3 spells CASSPGGQGVIRNQPQHF. In nucleotides, the CDR3 is TGTGCCAGCAGCCCAGGGGGCCAAGGGGTCATTCGCAATCAGCCCCAGCATTTT.

This clone was detected only once. CDR3 nucleotide sequence: TGTGCCTCAAACAGCATCTACGAGCAGTACTTC. The encoded protein is CASNSIYEQYF. The J gene is TRBJ2-7, the V gene TRBV6-5; D gene uncertain. CDR3 length equals 11 residues. The V end was cut by 11 bases, the J end by 3 bases, with 11 bases between. Germline V gene data show CDR1 as MNHEY and CDR2 as SVGAGI.

V and J are TRBV4-1 and TRBJ1-5; D remains ambiguous. Germline lookup yields CDR1 MGHRA and CDR2 YSYEKL. The V end was cut by 3 bases, the J end by 3 bases, with 6 bases between. There are 13 residues in the CDR3. CDR3 residues: CASSQGDNQPQHF. For the CDR3, the DNA is TGCGCCAGCAGCCAGGGTGACAATCAGCCCCAGCATTTT.

The chain links TRBV6-4 to TRBJ2-1, with 11 nucleotides matching TRBD2. Germline CDR1 is MRHNA and CDR2 is SNTAGT. CDR3 length: 15 residues. V trimming: 8 bases; J trimming: 7 bases; junction bases outside the gene matches: 10. The CDR3 sequence: CASSTTSGEINEQFF. The CDR3 DNA follows: TGTGCCAGCTCAACGACTAGCGGGGAGATAAATGAGCAGTTCTTC.

J is TRBJ1-2 and V is TRBV19; TRBD1 matches 11 bases. CDR3 size: 15 residues. Trimming at V came to 10 bases and at J to 6 bases, leaving 13 bases not matched to a gene. In germline, CDR1 is LNHDA, CDR2 SQIVND (reference sequence). The DNA of the CDR3 is TGTGCCACCAACCGGGACAGGGGGAATTTGAATGGCTACACCTTC. Translated: CATNRDRGNLNGYTF.